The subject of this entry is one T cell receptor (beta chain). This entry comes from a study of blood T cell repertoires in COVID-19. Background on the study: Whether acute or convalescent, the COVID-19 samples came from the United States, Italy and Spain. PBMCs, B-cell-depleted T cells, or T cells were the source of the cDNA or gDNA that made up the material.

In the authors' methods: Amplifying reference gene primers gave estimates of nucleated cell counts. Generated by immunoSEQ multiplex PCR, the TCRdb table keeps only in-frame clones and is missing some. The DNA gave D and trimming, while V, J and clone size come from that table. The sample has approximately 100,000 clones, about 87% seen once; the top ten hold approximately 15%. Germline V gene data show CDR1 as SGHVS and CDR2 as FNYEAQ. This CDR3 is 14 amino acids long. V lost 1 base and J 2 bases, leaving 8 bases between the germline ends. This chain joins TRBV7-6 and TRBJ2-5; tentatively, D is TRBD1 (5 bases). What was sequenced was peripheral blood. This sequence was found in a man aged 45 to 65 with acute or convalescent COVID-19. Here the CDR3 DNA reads TGTGCCAGCAGCTTAGAGGCAGGGCAAGAGACCCAGTACTTC. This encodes CASSLEAGQETQYF.